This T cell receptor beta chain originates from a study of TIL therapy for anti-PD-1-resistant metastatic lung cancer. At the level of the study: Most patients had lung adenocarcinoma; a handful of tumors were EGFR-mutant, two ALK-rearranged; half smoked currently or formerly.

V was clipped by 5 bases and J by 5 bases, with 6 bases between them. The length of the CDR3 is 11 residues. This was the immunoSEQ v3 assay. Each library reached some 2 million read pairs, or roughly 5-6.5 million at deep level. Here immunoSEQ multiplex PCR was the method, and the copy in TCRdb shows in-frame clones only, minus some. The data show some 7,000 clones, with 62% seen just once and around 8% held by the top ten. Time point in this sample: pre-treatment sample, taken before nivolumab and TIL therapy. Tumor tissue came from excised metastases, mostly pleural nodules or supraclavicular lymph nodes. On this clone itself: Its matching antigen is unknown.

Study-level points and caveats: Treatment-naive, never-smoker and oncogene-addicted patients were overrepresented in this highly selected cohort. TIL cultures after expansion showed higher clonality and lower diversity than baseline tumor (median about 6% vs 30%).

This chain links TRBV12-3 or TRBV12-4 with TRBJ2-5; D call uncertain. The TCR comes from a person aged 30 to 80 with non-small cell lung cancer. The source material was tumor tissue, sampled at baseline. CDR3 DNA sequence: TGTGCCAGCAGTACCGCCGAGACCCAGTACTTC. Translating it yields CASSTAETQYF.